The 6 T cell receptor beta chains in this list originate from one sample, sequenced in a study of cytomegalovirus exposure and HLA in healthy donors. Researchers ran the PCR with 60 Vbeta and 13 Jbeta primers. Produced via immunoSEQ multiplex PCR; TCRdb's table is partial and in-frame only. The data show under 200,000 clones, 82% seen once. Sequenced: PBMCs. Receptor source: a girl between 10 and 17 years old in good health and CMV-seropositive.

The chain links TRBV28 to TRBJ1-5, with D possibly TRBD1 on 6 matching bases. Germline V gives CDR1 MDHEN, CDR2 SYDVKM. The CDR3 length is 16 residues. The germline V and J ends were trimmed by 4 bases and 3 bases, with 16 bases remaining between them. Written as DNA, the CDR3 is TGTGCCAGCAGTTCACTATGGACAGCGGACAATCAGCCCCAGCATTTT. Translated: CASSSLWTADNQPQHF.

This chain joins TRBV28 and TRBJ1-4; D gene ambiguous. The CDR3 consists of 15 residues. Germline-derived CDR1 and CDR2 are MDHEN and SYDVKM. The ends were cut back, 6 bases at V and 3 bases at J, with 14 bases in the middle. The CDR3 sequence is CASRLGSRANEKLFF. DNA for the CDR3: TGTGCCAGCAGACTGGGGAGCCGGGCTAATGAAAAACTGTTTTTT. The variable domain in full, with the rest retrieved from reference TRBV28 and TRBJ1-4, is DVKVTQSSRYLVKRTGEKVFLECVQDMDHENMFWYRQDPGLGLRLIYFSYDVKMKEKGDIPEGYSVSREKKERFSLILESASTNQTSMYLCASRLGSRANEKLFFGSGTQLSVL.

The chain has TRBV29-1 and TRBJ2-1; TRBD2 matches at 8 bases. The germline V gene encodes CDR1 SQVTM and CDR2 ANQGSEA. The CDR3 is made up of 15 amino acids. Trimming took 4 bases from V and 1 from J; bases not matched to a gene: 6. In DNA form, the CDR3 reads TGCAGCGTTGCTGGTAGCGGGAATTCCTACAATGAGCAGTTCTTC. Its translation is CSVAGSGNSYNEQFF.

The DNA for the CDR3 is TGTGCCAGCAGCCCAGAAGACAGGGTGTCTGGCTACACCTTC. This translates into CASSPEDRVSGYTF. V usage is TRBV21-1 and J usage is TRBJ1-2; the DNA was not compared with TRBD1, the D call given in the table. TRBV21-1 represents a pseudogene. CDR3 length: 14 residues.

In this sample, this clone turned up once. The J gene is TRBJ2-2, the V gene TRBV12-5; D is perhaps TRBD2 (6 bases). Germline values: CDR1 LGHNT, CDR2 FRNRAP. The CDR3 has 17 amino acids. V was shortened by 5 bases and J by 0 bases, with 16 bases between the two germline ends. CDR3 sequence: CASGEEGRSANTGELFF. The CDR3 DNA reads as TGTGCTAGTGGTGAGGAGGGACGGAGTGCGAACACCGGGGAGCTGTTTTTT.

V usage is TRBV6-1 and J usage is TRBJ2-2, with 8 bases that match TRBD1. The CDR3 loop spans 15 amino acids. In germline, CDR1 is MNHNS, CDR2 SASEGT. The V segment lost 4 bases and the J segment 4 bases; nucleotides outside the gene matches: 5. Here the CDR3 reads CASSGRDRGTGELFF. CDR3 sequence (DNA): TGTGCCAGCAGTGGACGAGACAGGGGCACCGGGGAGCTGTTTTTT.